The sequence of this T cell receptor beta chain was determined in a study of HIV-infected children after antiretroviral therapy interruption (dated by TCRdb to between 2018 and 2021). The study in broad terms: Eight children were included: four on planned treatment interruption and four on continuous treatment, all with CD4+ count above 500 and viral load below 50 copies/ml. For the continuous-treatment arm, samples from the corresponding weeks 0, 48 and 150 were analyzed. Most participating children had recorded exposure to EBV and CMV. Median age was approximately 9.5 years in the interruption group and 8 years in the continuous treatment group. Interruption-arm samples came from week 0, week 12, end of interruption (week 24 or 48), and about 3 years after study end. Alongside measurements of thymic output, the study compared TCR repertoires of children on planned treatment interruption with TCR repertoires of children on continuous antiretroviral treatment. Paper-wide results and their limitations: Shared-triplet CDR3 clusters increased after interruption in a few patients; the overall increase was not significant unless one outlier patient was excluded. The low number of patients is regarded as a limitation, and the data should be interpreted with caution. For naive CD4+ repertoires of PTI patients, CDR3 sharing between time points dropped once interruption began, while many sequences were shared between the end of interruption and 3 years later.

Library preparation was by 3' RACE. To correct PCR amplification bias, TCR libraries were generated from RNA with a 3' RACE protocol that used unique molecular identifiers. As many as 12 amplicon libraries were pooled and then sequenced on an Illumina MiSeq using v2 2x250 paired-end chemistry. The authors processed their data as follows. Decombinator was used to process the reads, assigning V and J genes and CDR3 and applying barcode-based correction of errors and PCR bias. Before Gini coefficients were calculated with the R ineq package, the repertoires were subsampled to the same depth. CDR3 similarity was assessed with GLIPH, Hamming distance and a shared triplet metric. TCRdb applied fastp at Q25 and MiXCR to the public reads, then kept only in-frame beta chains. Here each entry gathers all rows of one CDR3 protein and keeps the most common genes and DNA. The V and J calls here are based on TCRdb, not the publication. This sample holds around 15,000 distinct CDR3 sequences; less than 3.5% were observed only once. The ten largest clonotypes hold roughly 34% of the sample.

The sample's treatment or condition, from its label and the paper: PENTA 11 planned treatment interruption arm or continuous ART arm. Children from the United Kingdom aged 2 to 15 years who had been given at least three-drug ART for at least 24 weeks were enrolled as participants. The study required cryopreserved PBMCs containing at least 5 million viable cells, and a few candidate patients were excluded because of low viable PBMC yield. Using a FACSAria III cell sorter, memory CD8+ CD45RO+ CD45RA- T cells were FACS-sorted out of thawed PBMCs. The sorted cells were fixed, and RNA was then extracted with the RNeasy FFPE kit and afterward with the RNeasy Micro kit. Only a few counts were recorded for this clonotype. Its antigen target is currently unknown. Base qualities are not provided; no much larger clone lies one nucleotide away. Taken from cysteine to phenylalanine, the CDR3 has 15 residues. Solely the CDR3 DNA is kept, with 45 bases framed from the first base. The junction shows trimming of 2 bases on V and 0 bases on J, plus 8 bases between the germline ends. The CDR1 and CDR2 encoded by the germline V gene are KGHSH and LQKENI.

The source was CD45RO+ CD8+ T cells from PBMCs, pooled from several time points, collected from a donor given antiretroviral therapy, either interrupted or continuous. This specimen's cell subset or site label, interpreted: memory CD8+ CD45RO+ CD45RA- T cells. The rearranged chain carries TRBV18 and TRBJ1-5; a confident D gene designation cannot be given. This sequence originates from a pool of human donors with HIV. The CDR3 loop reads CASSPSGYSNQPQHF. The DNA reads TGTGCCAGCTCACCAAGCGGTTATAGCAATCAGCCCCAGCATTTT.